These 27 T cell receptor beta chains were sequenced from one sample in a study of CD8 T cells in ankylosing spondylitis. Study-wide results and limits: Several highly homologous variants made up a TCR beta motif, and this motif appeared characteristic of ankylosing spondylitis blood.

Antigens of these TCRs are unknown. TCRdb ran MiXCR on the 5' RACE reads and lists one entry per CDR3 protein. The table includes roughly 90,000 distinct CDR3 sequences, more than 8.5% detected once. The sequenced sample consisted of blood, either unsorted or a sorted T cell fraction (not recorded which). The receptors stem from a male donor with ankylosing spondylitis.

This clonotype was seen a handful of times. The V call is TRBV3-1, the J call TRBJ2-1; TRBD2 agrees at 9 bases. CDR3 length: 17 amino acids. In germline, CDR1 is LGHDT, CDR2 YNNKEL (reference sequence). V lost 0 bases to trimming and J lost 2 bases; unmatched junction nucleotides: 5. Here the CDR3 DNA reads TGTGCCAGCAGCCAAGATTGGCGGGAGGGCACCTACAATGAGCAGTTCTTC. Translation gives CASSQDWREGTYNEQFF.

There are a few counts of this clonotype. The V gene is TRBV27, the J gene TRBJ2-4; 8 bases are shared with TRBD2. V trimming: 5 bases; J trimming: 1 base; junction bases outside the gene matches: 4. The CDR3 extends over 15 amino acids. Germline CDR1 reads MNHEY; CDR2 reads SMNVEV (reference sequence). The chain's CDR3 is CASSVAGLAKNIQYF. Here the CDR3 DNA reads TGTGCCAGCAGTGTAGCGGGATTGGCCAAAAACATTCAGTACTTC.

This clonotype has a count of ten or more. This chain joins TRBV7-8 and TRBJ2-1; D unclear. V was shortened by 5 bases and J by 0 bases, with 14 bases between the two germline ends. Per the germline V gene, CDR1 is SGHVS and CDR2 is FQNEAQ. This CDR3 spans 16 amino acids. CDR3 region: CASSLEWHSSYNEQFF. The DNA for the CDR3 is TGTGCCAGCAGCCTGGAGTGGCATAGCTCCTACAATGAGCAGTTCTTC.

This clonotype was picked up a small number of times. This chain connects TRBV7-9 to TRBJ2-7, with 7 bases lining up with TRBD1. V lost 5 bases to trimming and J lost 7 bases; unmatched junction nucleotides: 5. Germline-derived CDR1 and CDR2 are SEHNR and FQNEAQ (reference sequence). The CDR3 spans 12 residues. The CDR3 DNA reads as TGTGCCAGCAGCCCAGGGGGAAGTGAGCAGTACGTC. Protein sequence: CASSPGGSEQYV.

The chain is built from TRBV20-1 and TRBJ2-7, with D possibly matching TRBD2 (6 bases). The germline V and J ends were trimmed by 1 base and 1 base, with 8 bases remaining between them. Germline values: CDR1 DFQATT, CDR2 SNEGSKA (reference sequence). The CDR3 sequence is 13 residues long. The CDR3: CSARGRESYEQYF. The DNA for the CDR3 is TGCAGTGCTAGAGGCCGGGAGTCCTACGAGCAGTACTTC.

This clonotype is medium-sized (0.01 to 0.1%). The V and J genes are TRBV9 and TRBJ2-1; 9 positions agree with TRBD2. Trimming removed 0 bases from V and 4 bases from J; junction bases left unmatched: 2. Germline CDR1 reads SGDLS; CDR2 reads YYNGEE. The CDR3 consists of 15 residues. CDR3 bases: TGTGCCAGCAGCGTAGTTAGCGGGGGATACAATGAGCAGTTCTTC. Translating it yields CASSVVSGGYNEQFF.

The chain employs TRBV4-1 and TRBJ2-5; TRBD1 agrees at 9 bases. Per the germline V gene, CDR1 is MGHRA and CDR2 is YSYEKL. The CDR3 loop spans 14 amino acids. Unmatched junction bases numbered 2, after V lost 4 bases and J lost 2 bases. The CDR3 DNA reads TGCGCCAGCAGCCCGGGACAGGGACAAGAGACCCAGTACTTC. It specifies CASSPGQGQETQYF.

This clonotype was found many times. This sequence joins TRBV3-1 and TRBJ2-3; the D is unclear. Germline V CDR1 and CDR2: LGHDT, YNNKEL (reference sequence). The CDR3 loop spans 15 amino acids. Trimming shortened V by 6 bases and J by 0 bases, and 13 bases separated the two germline ends. The CDR3 sequence is CASSLGGPSTDTQYF. The CDR3 DNA follows: TGTGCCAGCAGTCTTGGCGGCCCTAGCACAGATACGCAGTATTTT.

This clonotype was seen only a few times. The genes are TRBV9 and TRBJ1-1; weak D call: TRBD1 (6 bases). Germline V gives CDR1 SGDLS, CDR2 YYNGEE. This CDR3 is built from 13 residues. With 0 bases removed from V and 6 bases from J, the gap between germline ends came to 9 bases. CDR3 nucleotide sequence: TGTGCCAGCAGCGTAGACAGGGATGCTGAAGCTTTCTTT. Amino acids: CASSVDRDAEAFF.

The sample holds many counts of this clonotype. The gene calls are TRBV29-1 and TRBJ2-3; D is perhaps TRBD2 (5 bases). There are 15 residues in the CDR3. CDR1 is SQVTM and CDR2 is ANQGSEA in the germline V gene. The V end lost 4 bases, the J end lost 2 bases, and 16 bases lay between the germline ends. Written as DNA, the CDR3 is TGCAGCGTTGTATCTGGCGGGCGACTCACAGATACGCAGTATTTT. The encoded protein is CSVVSGGRLTDTQYF.

V gene TRBV12-5 combines with J gene TRBJ2-1; TRBD2 might be the D (5 bases). V was shortened by 3 bases and J by 8 bases, with 5 bases between the two germline ends. The CDR3 loop spans 11 amino acids. Germline assignment: CDR1 LGHNT and CDR2 FRNRAP. CDR3 nucleotide sequence: TGTGCTAGTGGTTTCGGGGATGAGCAGTTCTTC. It yields the protein CASGFGDEQFF.

The sample holds many counts of this clonotype. The DNA for the CDR3 is TGTGCCAGCAGCTTAGCTATCTCCCTGACCCAGTACTTC. This encodes CASSLAISLTQYF. The chain has TRBV7-9 and TRBJ2-5, with unresolved D. V was cut by 0 bases and J by 7 bases, with 9 bases left in between. CDR1 SEHNR and CDR2 FQNEAQ come from the germline V gene (reference sequence). The CDR3 spans 13 residues.

This clonotype showed up just a few times. V and J are TRBV13 and TRBJ2-7; TRBD2 agrees at 13 bases. This CDR3 comprises 14 residues. After removal of 5 bases from V and 6 bases from J, the junction contained 4 bases not matched to a gene. Per the germline V gene, CDR1 is PRHDT and CDR2 is FYEKMQ (reference sequence). The CDR3 DNA sequence: TGTGCCAGCAGCCCCGGGACTAGCGGGGCCGAGCAGTACTTC. This gives the protein CASSPGTSGAEQYF.

This clonotype came up a few times. The rearrangement links TRBV2 to TRBJ2-5; D gene uncertain. The germline V and J ends were trimmed by 6 bases and 9 bases, with 14 bases remaining between them. The germline V gene encodes CDR1 SNHLY and CDR2 FYNNEI. CDR3 length: 12 amino acids. The CDR3 DNA is TGTGCCAGCAGAGAGACCTCTGCGGCCCAGTACTTC. This codes for CASRETSAAQYF.

This chain's CDR3 is CASSEVGGGPYEQYV. The CDR3 DNA sequence: TGTGCCAGCAGTGAAGTCGGCGGGGGTCCCTACGAGCAGTACGTC. This rearrangement joins TRBV6-1 to TRBJ2-7, with TRBD2 matching 7 bases. Trimming cost V 1 base and J 2 bases; bases outside gene matches: 5. The CDR3 has 15 amino acids. CDR1 is MNHNS, CDR2 SASEGT, per germline.

The chain combines TRBV10-3 with TRBJ2-1; TRBD2 matches at 7 bases. Germline V gene sequence: CDR1 ENHRY, CDR2 SYGVKD. V lost 3 bases and J lost 7; bases outside the gene matches: 12. The CDR3 extends over 16 amino acids. The CDR3 DNA follows: TGTGCCATCAGTGAAAACCGGGACTACCGTTCGAATGAGCAGTTCTTC. Translation gives CAISENRDYRSNEQFF.

This rearrangement joins TRBV6-6 to TRBJ1-2; D ambiguous. V dropped 0 bases and J dropped 7 bases, with 9 bases sitting between them. The CDR3 length is 13 residues. CDR1 MNHNY and CDR2 SVGAGI come from the germline V gene (reference sequence). CDR3 sequence reads: CASSYSWAGGYTF. The CDR3 region has the DNA TGTGCCAGCAGTTACTCATGGGCGGGTGGCTACACCTTC.

This clonotype was seen only a few times. This chain uses TRBV2 with TRBJ2-2; maybe TRBD2 (6 bases). CDR3 length: 15 amino acids. Trimming took off 5 bases at V and 1 base at J, with 11 bases between the two ends. Germline V gene data show CDR1 as SNHLY and CDR2 as FYNNEI. For the CDR3, the DNA is TGTGCCAGCAGTCACGCGGAGGGGAACACCGGGGAGCTGTTTTTT. Its protein product is CASSHAEGNTGELFF.

At least ten counts were recorded for this clonotype. The chain carries TRBV4-2 and TRBJ2-1, with D uncertain. The CDR3 is 13 amino acids. V lost 0 bases to trimming and J lost 8 bases, with 8 bases between them. Germline-derived CDR1 and CDR2 are LGHNA and YNFKEQ. Here the CDR3 reads CASSQDWVDEQFF. The CDR3 nucleotides are TGTGCCAGCAGCCAAGATTGGGTGGATGAGCAGTTCTTC.

This clonotype has ten or more counts. The V gene is TRBV7-9, the J gene TRBJ1-2, with a possible D match to TRBD1 (5 bases). Germline lookup yields CDR1 SEHNR and CDR2 FQNEAQ (reference sequence). CDR3 length: 17 amino acids. Trimming left V 5 bases short and J 2 bases short, with 21 bases between. CDR3 DNA sequence: TGTGCCAGCAGCGCGACAGTCCCCGAAATAGGGAACTATGGCTACACCTTC. Protein: CASSATVPEIGNYGYTF.

This clonotype has just a few counts. The gene calls are TRBV12-3 or TRBV12-4 and TRBJ1-1; D gene unclear. The CDR3 is 14 amino acids. The V end lost 7 bases, the J end lost 1 base, and 13 bases lay between the germline ends. The CDR3 DNA is TGTGCCAGCAACCTGGCTGGGCGGAACACTGAAGCTTTCTTT. Its translation is CASNLAGRNTEAFF.

A few counts support this clonotype. This rearrangement joins TRBV27 to TRBJ2-2; D possibly corresponds to TRBD2 (5 bases). V shed 3 bases and J shed 2 bases, with 10 bases lying between them. Germline V gives CDR1 MNHEY, CDR2 SMNVEV (reference sequence). The CDR3 runs 15 residues. Here the CDR3 reads CASSFRSGNTGELFF. The CDR3 nucleotides are TGTGCCAGCAGTTTCCGTTCGGGAAACACCGGGGAGCTGTTTTTT.

This clonotype has just a few counts. V and J are TRBV3-1 and TRBJ2-3, with 9 bases fitting TRBD2. The CDR3 totals 17 residues. V dropped 1 base and J dropped 4; count of bases not matched to a gene: 9. Germline V gene sequence: CDR1 LGHDT, CDR2 YNNKEL (reference sequence). CDR3 DNA: TGTGCCAGCAGCCAAGTGCGCGGGAGGGCCAAGGCAGATACGCAGTATTTT. Translated: CASSQVRGRAKADTQYF.

This clonotype was seen only a few times. The DNA of the CDR3 is TGTGCCAGCAGCAGCCTAGGTAATGAGCAGTTCTTC. The encoded protein is CASSSLGNEQFF. The chain links TRBV11-2 to TRBJ2-1; D ambiguous. This CDR3 spans 12 amino acids. The V end lost 5 bases, the J end lost 7 bases, and 9 bases lay between the germline ends. Germline V gene sequence: CDR1 SGHAT, CDR2 FQNNGV.

This clonotype was detected only a few times. The chain combines TRBV12-3 or TRBV12-4 with TRBJ1-1, with D unclear. The length of the CDR3 is 10 residues. The V end was cut by 8 bases, the J end by 0 bases, with 1 base between. CDR3 in amino acids: CASLNTEAFF. CDR3 nucleotides: TGTGCCAGCCTGAACACTGAAGCTTTCTTT.

The chain is built from TRBV2 and TRBJ2-1; D is possibly TRBD2 (6 bases). CDR1 is SNHLY, CDR2 FYNNEI, per germline. V lost 7 bases to trimming and J lost 1 base, with 17 bases between them. This CDR3 region has 16 residues. The CDR3 sequence is CASTERREGSYNEQFF. The DNA for the CDR3 is TGTGCCAGCACCGAGAGGCGGGAAGGATCCTACAATGAGCAGTTCTTC.

This clonotype was seen many times. V gene TRBV12-3 or TRBV12-4 combines with J gene TRBJ2-2, with D possibly called TRBD1 or TRBD2 (6 bases each). The CDR3 length is 14 residues. Trimming removed 5 bases from V and 5 bases from J, with 12 bases in between. The CDR3 here is CASSRGAETGELFF. The CDR3 DNA reads TGTGCCAGCAGTAGGGGGGCAGAAACCGGGGAGCTGTTTTTT.